Shown below are 30 T cell receptor beta chains from a single sample sequenced in a study of CXCR3-negative and CXCR3-positive naive CD8 T cells (dated by TCRdb to between 2018 and 2021). TCRdb records NextSeq 550 as the sequencer. The Human TCR Profiling Kit (MiLaboratory) was used to prepare UMI-labeled 5' RACE TRB cDNA libraries. Through TCRdb reprocessing, the reads give one entry per CDR3 protein sequence; DNA is omitted. The sample's records list about 89,000 distinct CDR3 sequences. The top ten clones comprise 0.5% to 0.55% of the sample. What the study reported, not specific to this receptor: Compared with CXCR3-negative naive cells, CXCR3-positive naive cells had TRB CDR3s with higher hydrophobicity (lower Kidera factor 4), lower energy, and higher strength and volume indices.

No antigen is known for these receptors. Sequenced: naive CXCR3+ CD8+ T cells from blood. Read against the paper, the sample's cell subset or site label means: CD45RO-CCR7+CD27+CD95- naive CD8+ T cells expressing CXCR3 (TNR3+). Receptors were obtained from a human donor in good health. Some clones in this sample may be carry-over from other donors' samples.

The chain carries TRBV7-8 and TRBJ2-1; TCRdb reports TRBD1, a call that lacks DNA to check it against. This CDR3 comprises 13 residues. Germline assignment: CDR1 SGHVS and CDR2 FQNEAQ. This CDR3 is CASSWTGSHEQFF.

This chain connects TRBV28 to TRBJ1-1; TCRdb names TRBD1, which stays unverified in the absence of DNA. This CDR3 spans 16 amino acids. The germline V gene encodes CDR1 MDHEN and CDR2 SYDVKM. CDR3 sequence: CASSPDRGRMNTEAFF.

The chain couples TRBV7-2 to TRBJ2-6. The germline CDR1 and CDR2 sequences are SGHTA and FQGNSA. The CDR3 has 17 residues. This CDR3 is CASSPSKSSSGANVLTF. Variable domain in full (rest from reference TRBV7-2 and TRBJ2-6): GAGVSQSPSNKVTEKGKDVELRCDPISGHTALYWYRQSLGQGLEFLIYFQGNSAPDKSGLPSDRFSAERTGGSVSTLTIQRTQQEDSAVYLCASSPSKSSSGANVLTFGAGSRLTVL.

The chain employs TRBV29-1 and TRBJ2-3; the D gene TCRdb calls, TRBD2, cannot be checked with no DNA. The CDR3 has 15 amino acids. Germline V gene data show CDR1 as SQVTM and CDR2 as ANQGSEA. CDR3 sequence reads: CSVSGTSGSTDTQYF.

CDR3 residues: CASSFTPRGSGGGELFF. V gene TRBV12-3 or TRBV12-4 combines with J gene TRBJ2-2; the D gene TCRdb calls, TRBD1, cannot be checked with no DNA. The CDR3 is 17 residues long.

This chain joins TRBV3-1 and TRBJ2-1; as DNA is missing, the TRBD2 call by TCRdb cannot be tested. Germline V CDR1 and CDR2: LGHDT, YNNKEL (reference sequence). The CDR3 sequence is 14 residues long. The CDR3 is CASSQEDSHPEQFF.

The genes are TRBV2 and TRBJ1-4. This CDR3 is built from 16 residues. CDR1 is SNHLY, CDR2 FYNNEI, per germline. CDR3 amino acids: CASRRPGSATNEKLFF.

V gene TRBV14 combines with J gene TRBJ2-1. This CDR3 spans 13 amino acids. Germline V gene sequence: CDR1 SGHDN, CDR2 FVKESK. The CDR3 loop reads CASSQATYNEQFF.

The chain joins TRBV7-3 to TRBJ1-1. The germline V gene encodes CDR1 SGHTA and CDR2 FQGTGA. This CDR3 contains 14 residues. The CDR3 reads CASSLGGEGTEAFF.

The chain has TRBV11-2 and TRBJ1-2. The CDR3 runs to 13 residues. The V gene's germline CDR1 is SGHAT and CDR2 FQNNGV. CDR3 in amino acids: CASSLFAGYGYTF.

The gene calls are TRBV7-2 and TRBJ2-1; TCRdb outputs TRBD1, but without DNA this stays unchecked. Germline loops: CDR1 SGHTA, CDR2 FQGNSA. This CDR3 has 15 amino acids. CDR3: CASSLEGGPNNEQFF.

The rearrangement uses TRBV6-5 and TRBJ2-5; there is no DNA to check the TCRdb D call of TRBD1. The length of the CDR3 is 15 residues. Looked up from germline, CDR1 is MNHEY and CDR2 is SVGAGI. CDR3 sequence reads: CASSPDRAGQETQYF.

V and J are TRBV6-6 and TRBJ1-1. Germline V CDR1 and CDR2: MNHNY, SVGAGI (reference sequence). The CDR3 is 11 residues long. The CDR3 protein is CASRLGTEAFF.

The rearrangement links TRBV5-1 to TRBJ2-7; the D call from TCRdb, TRBD2, cannot be confirmed without DNA. This CDR3 contains 15 residues. CDR1 and CDR2 (germline): SGHRS, YFSETQ. CDR3 protein: CASSQGLAGDHEEYF.

V is TRBV6-6 and J is TRBJ2-7. From germline, CDR1 is MNHNY and CDR2 SVGAGI (reference sequence). The length of the CDR3 is 12 residues. The CDR3 sequence: CASSPTQNEQYF.

The chain joins TRBV12-5 to TRBJ2-7; TCRdb proposes TRBD1, but this gene call is untestable without DNA. Germline V CDR1 and CDR2: LGHNT, FRNRAP. The CDR3 is made up of 14 amino acids. The CDR3 loop is CASGHGQGFYEQYF. The variable domain in full, with the rest retrieved from reference TRBV12-5 and TRBJ2-7, is DARVTQTPRHKVTEMGQEVTMRCQPILGHNTVFWYRQTMMQGLELLAYFRNRAPLDDSGMPKDRFSAEMPDATLATLKIQPSEPRDSAVYFCASGHGQGFYEQYFGPGTRLTVT.

This rearrangement joins TRBV6-6 to TRBJ2-1; TCRdb's D call of TRBD2 is untestable without DNA. This CDR3 has 13 residues. CDR1 is MNHNY, CDR2 SVGAGI, per germline (reference sequence). CDR3 protein: CASSPGTNNEQFF.

The rearrangement uses TRBV28 and TRBJ2-1; TCRdb returns TRBD2, unconfirmable since there is no DNA. The CDR3 contains 15 residues. Germline CDR1 reads MDHEN; CDR2 reads SYDVKM. The CDR3 sequence is CASRQGTSENNEQFF.

This sequence joins TRBV28 and TRBJ2-5. Germline CDR1 is MDHEN and CDR2 is SYDVKM. The CDR3 spans 14 residues. CDR3 residues: CASSLRSEQETQYF.

J is TRBJ2-7 and V is TRBV20-1; TCRdb calls TRBD2, which cannot be checked without DNA. This CDR3 has 15 amino acids. Germline V gene lookup returns CDR1 DFQATT and CDR2 SNEGSKA (reference sequence). CDR3: CSADFGLGLGYEQYF.

The chain employs TRBV5-1 and TRBJ2-1; TCRdb names TRBD1, which stays unverified in the absence of DNA. This CDR3 has 19 residues. Looked up from germline, CDR1 is SGHRS and CDR2 is YFSETQ. CDR3 sequence reads: CASSLAGSGVFTPGNEQFF.

This chain connects TRBV14 to TRBJ2-3. The CDR3 totals 14 residues. Germline values: CDR1 SGHDN, CDR2 FVKESK. The CDR3 spells CASSQVPMRDTQYF.

J is TRBJ2-7 and V is TRBV12-3 or TRBV12-4; as DNA is missing, the TRBD1 call by TCRdb cannot be tested. CDR3 size: 15 residues. CDR3 protein: CASSFTGGTPYEQYF.

This chain joins TRBV25-1 and TRBJ2-5; TCRdb outputs TRBD1, but without DNA this stays unchecked. This CDR3 has 18 amino acids. Germline CDR1 is MGHDK and CDR2 is SYGVNS. The CDR3 reads CASSELSGTPAYQETQYF.

This chain links TRBV23-1 with TRBJ2-1; TCRdb picks TRBD1, but there is no DNA to check that call. TRBV23-1 is noted as an ORF with a role that remains uncertain. The CDR3 is made up of 17 amino acids. The CDR3 sequence: CASSQPAGTGFDNEQFF.

This chain joins TRBV6-5 and TRBJ1-2; the TCRdb call, TRBD1, lacks DNA for checking. Germline CDR1 MNHEY, CDR2 SVGAGI. The CDR3 is made up of 13 amino acids. CDR3: CASSYFGAYGYTF.

The chain's CDR3 is CASSLGWAEIQETQYF. This chain connects TRBV5-1 to TRBJ2-5. There are 16 residues in the CDR3. Germline V lookup: CDR1 SGHRS, CDR2 YFSETQ.

This chain connects TRBV6-4 to TRBJ2-2. Germline CDR1 MRHNA, CDR2 SNTAGT. The CDR3 extends over 14 amino acids. The CDR3 spells CASSGVGDTGELFF.

The CDR3 here is CATPGPAWESSYNEQFF. The rearrangement links TRBV21-1 to TRBJ2-1; the TCRdb D gene call, TRBD1, has no DNA to confirm it. TRBV21-1 is a listed pseudogene. The CDR3 has 17 residues.

The chain is built from TRBV27 and TRBJ2-1. The CDR3 runs 14 residues. The germline V gene encodes CDR1 MNHEY and CDR2 SMNVEV (reference sequence). CDR3 protein: CASSFGGDLNEQFF.